The 30 T cell receptor beta chains reported below all come from one sample, sequenced in a study of CD4 T cells in relation to SARS-CoV-2 and coronaviruses. Antigens for these TCRs are unknown. Clones were sequenced by immunoSEQ multiplex PCR, and TCRdb holds only the in-frame ones, with some missing. The data hold about 43,000 clones, with around 80% observed a single time. Sequenced sample: naive CD4+ T cells from PBMCs, cultured in vitro. As for subset: naive CD4+ T cells isolated by negative enrichment. These receptors came from an adult with COVID-19.

The CDR3 loop reads CASSRETDKSQVNSYNSPLHF. CDR3 coding DNA: TGTGCCAGCAGCCGAGAGACTGATAAATCCCAGGTCAACTCCTATAATTCACCCCTCCACTTT. The chain combines TRBV7-8 with TRBJ1-6; no reliable D call. This CDR3 spans 21 amino acids. V was clipped by 5 bases and J by 0 bases, with 26 bases between them. Germline CDR1 and CDR2: SGHVS and FQNEAQ.

This chain links TRBV6-5 with TRBJ2-1; D is possibly TRBD2 (6 bases). Trimming shortened V by 6 bases and J by 7 bases, and 19 bases separated the two germline ends. CDR3 length equals 15 residues. Germline values: CDR1 MNHEY, CDR2 SVGAGI. The CDR3 coding sequence is TGTGCCAGCAGCCCGGGACTGGTGGGCCAAAATGAGCAGTTCTTC. This sequence encodes CASSPGLVGQNEQFF.

The chain is built from TRBV6-5 and TRBJ2-7, with a possible D match to TRBD2 (6 bases). Trimming removed 7 bases at V and 3 bases at J, with 16 bases between. Germline CDR1 reads MNHEY; CDR2 reads SVGAGI. The CDR3 spans 14 residues. The CDR3 region is CASTAPGLNYEQYF. In DNA form, the CDR3 reads TGTGCCAGCACCGCTCCGGGACTTAACTACGAGCAGTACTTC.

In DNA, the CDR3 is TGTGCCTCCGACCCGACAGGGACCACAGATACGCAGTATTTT. Protein product: CASDPTGTTDTQYF. The rearrangement joins TRBV10-3 to TRBJ2-3, with TRBD1 matching 7 bases. Losses at the gene ends were 11 bases for V and 2 bases for J; bases not matched to a gene: 10. Germline CDR1 and CDR2: ENHRY and SYGVKD. CDR3 length: 14 amino acids.

The V call is TRBV4-3, the J call TRBJ2-2; D gene ambiguous. The V gene lost 0 bases and the J gene lost 4 bases, with 18 bases spanning the gap. Germline-derived CDR1 and CDR2 are LGHNA and YSLEER. The CDR3 is 18 amino acids. The DNA of the CDR3 is TGCGCCAGCAGCCAAGATGACTCGGATCCGGTTAGCACCGGGGAGCTGTTTTTT. It yields the protein CASSQDDSDPVSTGELFF.

V is TRBV5-1 and J is TRBJ1-3, with D possibly matching TRBD1 (6 bases). Germline V gene data show CDR1 as SGHRS and CDR2 as YFSETQ. Trimming shortened V by 4 bases and J by 4 bases, and 21 bases separated the two germline ends. This CDR3 is built from 17 residues. CDR3 coding DNA: TGCGCCAGCAGCCTGGTGGGCCTCAGGGGTTCCGGAAACACCATATATTTT. Its protein product is CASSLVGLRGSGNTIYF.

The chain links TRBV5-8 to TRBJ2-1; D possibly corresponds to TRBD2 (6 bases). This CDR3 is 15 amino acids long. Germline V CDR1 and CDR2: SGHTS, YDEGEE. Trimming shortened V by 2 bases and J by 10 bases, and 19 bases separated the two germline ends. CDR3 bases: TGTGCCAGCAGCTTTAAGGTGGACGGGAGAGACGAGCAGTTCTTC. This sequence encodes CASSFKVDGRDEQFF.

V usage is TRBV7-9 and J usage is TRBJ1-2, with TRBD1 matching 10 bases. The V gene end was trimmed by 0 bases and the J gene end by 3 bases; junction bases not matched to a gene: 4. The germline CDR1 and CDR2 sequences are SEHNR and FQNEAQ (reference sequence). There are 16 residues in the CDR3. The CDR3 DNA reads TGTGCCAGCAGCTTAGCTCCCGGGACAGGGGACTATGGCTACACCTTC. Protein sequence: CASSLAPGTGDYGYTF.

V and J are TRBV19 and TRBJ2-5, with 14 bases matching TRBD2. The CDR3 loop spans 13 amino acids. The ends lost 10 bases at V and 5 bases at J; junction bases unmatched: 3. From germline, CDR1 is LNHDA and CDR2 SQIVND (reference sequence). The chain's CDR3 is CATRTSGGETQYF. DNA for the CDR3: TGTGCCACTAGGACTAGCGGGGGGGAGACCCAGTACTTC.

The chain recombines TRBV10-3 with TRBJ2-3; TRBD1 matches 9 bases. Germline CDR1 and CDR2: ENHRY and SYGVKD. The trim removed 6 bases at V and 4 bases at J, leaving 5 bases unmatched. The CDR3 consists of 14 residues. The CDR3 DNA reads TGTGCCATCAGCCGGGACAGGGTCCCAGATACGCAGTATTTT. Its translation: CAISRDRVPDTQYF.

In this sample, this clone turned up once. The gene calls are TRBV28 and TRBJ2-7; a possible D gene is TRBD2 (6 bases). Germline values: CDR1 MDHEN, CDR2 SYDVKM. The CDR3 runs 14 residues. The V and J ends lost 5 bases and 7 bases respectively, with 18 bases between them. The CDR3 bases are TGTGCCAGCAGTCCTGGATCCTCGGGGAGGGAGCAGTACTTC. Protein product: CASSPGSSGREQYF.

The chain employs TRBV7-2 and TRBJ2-1; 7 bases fit TRBD2. V shed 2 bases, J shed 3 bases, and the junction held 4 bases outside the gene matches. The germline V gene has CDR1 SGHTA and CDR2 FQGNSA. The CDR3 length is 15 residues. CDR3 DNA sequence: TGTGCCAGCAGCTTACGGTCTAGCGGCTACAATGAGCAGTTCTTC. Translation: CASSLRSSGYNEQFF. Variable domain in full (rest from reference TRBV7-2 and TRBJ2-1): GAGVSQSPSNKVTEKGKDVELRCDPISGHTALYWYRQSLGQGLEFLIYFQGNSAPDKSGLPSDRFSAERTGGSVSTLTIQRTQQEDSAVYLCASSLRSSGYNEQFFGPGTRLTVL.

The genes are TRBV20-1 and TRBJ2-7; the match to TRBD2 covers 10 bases. The CDR3 sequence is 14 residues long. V was clipped by 3 bases and J by 1 base; unmatched bases: 3. Germline CDR1 is DFQATT and CDR2 is SNEGSKA (reference sequence). The CDR3 region has the DNA TGCAGTGCTAGTAGCGGGAGGTTTTCCTACGAGCAGTACTTC. Its translation is CSASSGRFSYEQYF.

The gene calls are TRBV7-2 and TRBJ2-7, with a weak D call TRBD1 (5 bases). This CDR3 contains 14 residues. V was pared by 3 bases and J by 3 bases, with 12 bases between. The germline V gene has CDR1 SGHTA and CDR2 FQGNSA. CDR3 in amino acids: CASSFRQTVYEQYF. As DNA, the CDR3 is TGTGCCAGCAGCTTTCGACAGACGGTCTACGAGCAGTACTTC.

The CDR3 spells CAISESGVLVTEAFF. The CDR3 DNA is TGTGCCATCAGTGAGTCTGGGGTACTCGTGACTGAAGCTTTCTTT. The chain combines TRBV10-3 with TRBJ1-1; D is undetermined. Germline CDR1 ENHRY, CDR2 SYGVKD. CDR3 size: 15 residues. V was trimmed by 0 bases and J by 5 bases, leaving 13 bases between them.

Only a few counts were recorded for this clone. The chain links TRBV25-1 to TRBJ1-1, with D tentatively TRBD1 (5 bases). Germline V lookup: CDR1 MGHDK, CDR2 SYGVNS. CDR3 length: 13 amino acids. The V end was cut by 6 bases, the J end by 1 base, with 9 bases between. The CDR3 region is CASRTGSNTEAFF. CDR3 coding DNA: TGTGCCAGCAGAACAGGATCGAACACTGAAGCTTTCTTT.

The chain carries TRBV2 and TRBJ2-4; 8 bases are shared with TRBD1. The germline V gene has CDR1 SNHLY and CDR2 FYNNEI. Trimming cost V 6 bases and J 0 bases; bases outside gene matches: 7. This CDR3 contains 16 residues. CDR3 bases: TGTGCCAGCAGGGAGGGACAGGAGCTAGCCAAAAACATTCAGTACTTC. The encoded protein is CASREGQELAKNIQYF.

The genes are TRBV28 and TRBJ1-5, with D unclear. V lost 5 bases, J lost 3 bases, and 5 bases lay in between. This CDR3 contains 12 residues. Per the germline V gene, CDR1 is MDHEN and CDR2 is SYDVKM. CDR3 protein: CASSGVNQPQHF. The CDR3 nucleotides are TGTGCCAGCAGTGGGGTCAATCAGCCCCAGCATTTT.

The rearrangement uses TRBV5-3 and TRBJ2-1; 10 nucleotides align to TRBD2. TRBV5-3 is recorded as an ORF, its role being uncertain. V gave up 4 bases and J gave up 1 base; unmatched junction bases: 2. CDR3 size: 15 residues. CDR3: CARSGLAVSYNEQFF. In DNA, the CDR3 is TGTGCCAGAAGCGGACTAGCGGTTTCCTACAATGAGCAGTTCTTC.

The V and J genes are TRBV7-8 and TRBJ2-1; 12 bases line up with TRBD2. Germline V gene lookup returns CDR1 SGHVS and CDR2 FQNEAQ. V gave up 1 base and J gave up 8 bases; unmatched junction bases: 9. The CDR3 consists of 17 residues. The CDR3 DNA is TGTGCCAGCAGCTTAGATGCTAGCGGGAGGGCCCTACATGAGCAGTTCTTC. Translating it yields CASSLDASGRALHEQFF.

This chain uses TRBV5-4 with TRBJ1-5; no clear D. The CDR3 covers 14 residues. The V end lost 3 bases, the J end lost 5 bases, and 12 bases lay between the germline ends. Germline lookup yields CDR1 SGHNT and CDR2 YYREEE (reference sequence). The CDR3 reads CASSSGSVHQPQHF. In nucleotides, the CDR3 is TGTGCCAGCAGCTCGGGGTCTGTCCATCAGCCCCAGCATTTT.

The chain is built from TRBV19 and TRBJ1-2; D not certain. V shed 6 bases and J shed 0 bases, with 14 bases lying between them. CDR1 is LNHDA, CDR2 SQIVND, per germline (reference sequence). The CDR3 has 15 amino acids. DNA for the CDR3: TGTGCCAGTAGAAGTATACCTGGGGCTAACTATGGCTACACCTTC. This codes for CASRSIPGANYGYTF.

Concerning this clone itself: The junction does not match germline at one end; this may be a read error. This sample also contains other DNA sequences that code for the same CDR3. The chain links TRBV2 to TRBJ2-5; tentatively, D is TRBD1 (6 bases). This CDR3 is built from 14 residues. Germline V lookup: CDR1 SNHLY, CDR2 FYNNEI. In DNA, the CDR3 is TGTGCCAGCAGTGATACCCAGGGGCCGAAGACTCAGTACTTC. Translated: CASSDTQGPKTQYF.

The DNA for the CDR3 is TGTGCCAGCGGGACGGGAGCGTCCAATGAGCAGTTCTTC. This encodes CASGTGASNEQFF. The V and J genes are TRBV7-3 and TRBJ2-1, with D maybe TRBD2 (6 bases). This CDR3 is 13 amino acids long. Germline V lookup: CDR1 SGHTA, CDR2 FQGTGA. The V and J ends lost 8 bases and 6 bases respectively, with 14 bases between them. The full variable domain, rest sourced from reference TRBV7-3 and TRBJ2-1, is GAGVSQTPSNKVTEKGKYVELRCDPISGHTALYWYRQSLGQGPEFLIYFQGTGAADDSGLPNDRFFAVRPEGSVSTLKIQRTERGDSAVYLCASGTGASNEQFFGPGTRLTVL.

This chain joins TRBV29-1 and TRBJ2-7; D call uncertain. The V end lost 6 bases, the J end lost 3 bases, and 12 bases lay between the germline ends. The CDR3 length is 12 residues. Germline CDR1 is SQVTM and CDR2 is ANQGSEA. CDR3 residues: CSVGTRSYEQYF. The CDR3 DNA follows: TGCAGCGTGGGTACCAGGAGCTACGAGCAGTACTTC.

The chain joins TRBV4-1 to TRBJ2-3; 7 bases map to TRBD2. There are 15 residues in the CDR3. V shed 6 bases, J shed 4 bases, and the junction held 10 bases outside the gene matches. From germline, CDR1 is MGHRA and CDR2 YSYEKL. CDR3 coding DNA: TGCGCCAGCAGTCGGGCGGGAGTCGGGGCAGATACGCAGTATTTT. Translating it yields CASSRAGVGADTQYF.

The chain is built from TRBV6-5 and TRBJ1-1; 7 bases line up with TRBD1. V gave up 10 bases and J gave up 4 bases; unmatched junction bases: 12. The length of the CDR3 is 14 residues. Germline CDR1 is MNHEY and CDR2 is SVGAGI. The CDR3 region is CAIDREEVGTEAFF. The CDR3 DNA follows: TGTGCCATCGACAGGGAGGAGGTCGGCACTGAAGCTTTCTTT.

V and J are TRBV10-3 and TRBJ2-2, with D hard to call. CDR3 length: 12 amino acids. Germline CDR1 and CDR2: ENHRY and SYGVKD. V was clipped by 2 bases and J by 7 bases, with 5 bases between them. The CDR3, as DNA: TGTGCCATCAGTGAGCATGGCGGGGAGCTGTTTTTT. As protein: CAISEHGGELFF.

CDR3 amino acids: CASSPPGALRETQYF. CDR3 coding DNA: TGTGCCAGCTCACCACCTGGGGCTTTGAGAGAGACCCAGTACTTC. This chain links TRBV18 with TRBJ2-5; perhaps TRBD1 as D (5 bases). The V gene's germline CDR1 is KGHSH and CDR2 LQKENI. The CDR3 sequence is 15 residues long. V was cut by 0 bases and J by 4 bases, with 12 bases left in between.

The rearrangement joins TRBV5-4 to TRBJ2-1, with a weak D call TRBD2 (6 bases). V lost 5 bases and J lost 1, with 19 bases in between. This CDR3 contains 17 residues. Looked up from germline, CDR1 is SGHNT and CDR2 is YYREEE (reference sequence). The CDR3 is CASRPTSGLISYNEQFF. CDR3 coding DNA: TGTGCCAGCAGACCTACCTCCGGACTAATTTCCTACAATGAGCAGTTCTTC.